This T cell receptor (beta chain) was obtained from a study of OX40 agonist ivuxolimab in advanced cancers. The CDR3 contains 14 residues. Trimming pared 2 bases from V and 0 bases from J, leaving 4 bases between. Looked up from germline, CDR1 is MDHEN and CDR2 is SYDVKM. Generated by immunoSEQ multiplex PCR, the TCRdb table keeps only in-frame clones and is missing some. The sample has about 16,000 clones, roughly 81% seen once. The material was CD4+ or CD8+ T cells sorted from blood, obtained in a trial of the OX40 agonist ivuxolimab. The V call is TRBV28, the J call TRBJ1-4, with D unresolved. This sequence was found in an adult with an advanced solid tumor such as melanoma, head and neck, liver or kidney cancer. CDR3 amino acids: CASSLPATNEKLFF. DNA for the CDR3: TGTGCCAGCAGTTTACCTGCAACTAATGAAAAACTGTTTTTT.